This entry concerns a single TCR beta chain. The antigen is undetermined. Germline V gene data show CDR1 as MNHEY and CDR2 as SMNVEV (reference sequence). Trimming took 8 bases from V and 5 from J; bases not matched to a gene: 18. The CDR3 runs 17 residues. Measured with immunoSEQ multiplex PCR; TCRdb has only the in-frame clones, and not every one. The sample has around 80,000 clones, approximately 85% seen once. The data are from a study of T cell responses to AZD1222 COVID-19 vaccine. General study points: Breadth and depth of Spike-specific TCRs rose after two AZD1222 doses.

The material sequenced was peripheral blood, taken 28 days after the second AZD1222 dose. This chain joins TRBV27 and TRBJ2-7, with 10 bases identical to TRBD1. The clonotype originates from an adult who received the AZD1222 COVID-19 vaccine. As DNA, the CDR3 is TGTGCCAGCCACCCCCCCGAAGACCGGGACAGGGGCAACGAGCAGTACTTC. It codes for CASHPPEDRDRGNEQYF.